Below, 14 T cell receptor beta chains from the same sample are listed, as sequenced in a study of T cells in localized non-small cell lung cancer. Assay used: immunoSEQ multiplex PCR; TCRdb lists only in-frame clones, some missing. The sample has fewer than 2,500 clones, 25% to 30% seen once. Sequenced here: normal lung tissue next to the tumor, sampled before any cancer treatment. Receptors were obtained from a female donor older than 55 with stage I lung adenocarcinoma.

This clone showed up just a few times. The V gene is TRBV1, the J gene TRBJ2-2; the DNA was not used to check the table's D call, TRBD2. TRBV1 is a documented pseudogene. This CDR3 comprises 14 residues. The CDR3 DNA reads as TGCGCCAGCAGCCAAGTTGGCGGGTCGGGGGAGCTGTTTTTT. As protein: CASSQVGGSGELFF.

This clone was observed a handful of times. The gene calls are TRBV19 and TRBJ1-1, with D perhaps TRBD1 (5 bases). This CDR3 is built from 13 residues. CDR1 and CDR2 from the germline V gene are LNHDA and SQIVND (reference sequence). Trimming cost V 7 bases and J 5 bases, with 14 bases left between them. This CDR3 reads CASILRGGTEAFF. CDR3 bases: TGTGCCAGTATTCTGCGGGGGGGAACTGAAGCTTTCTTT. Combining the CDR3 with reference TRBV19 and TRBJ1-1 gives the whole variable domain DGGITQSPKYLFRKEGQNVTLSCEQNLNHDAMYWYRQDPGQGLRLIYYSQIVNDFQKGDIAEGYSVSREKKESFPLTVTSAQKNPTAFYLCASILRGGTEAFFGQGTRLTVV.

The chain recombines TRBV19 with TRBJ1-2; TRBD1 might be the D (5 bases). V was pared by 3 bases and J by 8 bases, with 16 bases between. Germline CDR1 LNHDA, CDR2 SQIVND (reference sequence). The length of the CDR3 is 14 residues. DNA for the CDR3: TGTGCCAGTAGTATGAGGCAACAGGCCGGCGGCTACACCTTC. It codes for CASSMRQQAGGYTF.

The chain carries TRBV18 and TRBJ2-5; D is perhaps TRBD1 (6 bases). Germline V lookup: CDR1 KGHSH, CDR2 LQKENI. Trimming shortened V by 6 bases and J by 2 bases, and 13 bases separated the two germline ends. CDR3 length: 14 residues. The CDR3 coding sequence is TGTGCCAGCTCCCGTTCAGGGGTTCAAGAGACCCAGTACTTC. Its translation: CASSRSGVQETQYF. Looking up the rest from reference TRBV18 and TRBJ2-5 gives the full variable domain: NAGVMQNPRHLVRRRGQEARLRCSPMKGHSHVYWYRQLPEEGLKFMVYLQKENIIDESGMPKERFSAEFPKEGPSILRIQQVVRGDSAAYFCASSRSGVQETQYFGPGTRLLVL.

This clone came up a few times. The gene calls are TRBV6-8 and TRBJ1-2; D unresolved. Looked up from germline, CDR1 is MNHGY and CDR2 is SAAAGT. The V gene lost 6 bases and the J gene lost 1 base, with 12 bases spanning the gap. The CDR3 contains 14 residues. CDR3 coding DNA: TGTGCCAGCAGACTTCAGGAGTTTAACTATGGCTACACCTTC. It yields the protein CASRLQEFNYGYTF.

This clone rates as large. This chain's CDR3 is CASSKDRVRDEQFF. The CDR3 DNA is TGTGCCAGCAGCAAGGACAGGGTTCGGGATGAGCAGTTCTTC. This chain uses TRBV11-3 with TRBJ2-1, with 8 positions matching TRBD1. This CDR3 contains 14 residues. The germline CDR1 and CDR2 sequences are SGHNT and YENEEA. V lost 5 bases to trimming and J lost 8 bases; unmatched junction nucleotides: 8. Full variable domain (remainder filled in from reference TRBV11-3 and TRBJ2-1): EAGVVQSPRYKIIEKKQPVAFWCNPISGHNTLYWYLQNLGQGPELLIRYENEEAVDDSQLPKDRFSAERLKGVDSTLKIQPAELGDSAVYLCASSKDRVRDEQFFGPGTRLTVL.

V usage is TRBV4-1 and J usage is TRBJ1-1; maybe TRBD1 (5 bases). CDR1 and CDR2 (germline): MGHRA, YSYEKL. The CDR3 consists of 14 residues. Trimming took 0 bases from V and 5 from J, leaving 10 bases between them. CDR3 in DNA: TGCGCCAGCAGCCAAGAACCAGGGAATACTGAAGCTTTCTTT. Its protein product is CASSQEPGNTEAFF.

CDR3 sequence (DNA): TGTGCCAGCAGCTTGGAGCAGGGGTTTGGGGGTAATTCACCCCTCCACTTT. This sequence encodes CASSLEQGFGGNSPLHF. This rearrangement joins TRBV11-3 to TRBJ1-6; D might be TRBD1 (6 bases). V lost 3 bases to trimming and J lost 6 bases, with 18 bases between them. Germline lookup yields CDR1 SGHNT and CDR2 YENEEA. This CDR3 spans 17 amino acids. Full variable domain (remainder filled in from reference TRBV11-3 and TRBJ1-6): EAGVVQSPRYKIIEKKQPVAFWCNPISGHNTLYWYLQNLGQGPELLIRYENEEAVDDSQLPKDRFSAERLKGVDSTLKIQPAELGDSAVYLCASSLEQGFGGNSPLHFGNGTRLTVT.

The V and J genes are TRBV18 and TRBJ1-3; D uncertain. This CDR3 region has 13 residues. V was pared by 4 bases and J by 4 bases, with 8 bases between. In germline, CDR1 is KGHSH, CDR2 LQKENI. CDR3 bases: TGTGCCAGCTCACGGGAAGCAGGAAACACCATATATTTT. Translation: CASSREAGNTIYF. The variable domain in full, completed from reference TRBV18 and TRBJ1-3, reads NAGVMQNPRHLVRRRGQEARLRCSPMKGHSHVYWYRQLPEEGLKFMVYLQKENIIDESGMPKERFSAEFPKEGPSILRIQQVVRGDSAAYFCASSREAGNTIYFGEGSWLTVV.

V gene TRBV11-3 combines with J gene TRBJ1-1; TRBD1 is a possible D gene (5 bases). Germline V CDR1 and CDR2: SGHNT, YENEEA. With 1 base removed from V and 0 bases from J, the gap between germline ends came to 9 bases. This CDR3 has 15 residues. CDR3 protein: CASSLGQFMNTEAFF. CDR3 nucleotides: TGTGCCAGCAGCTTAGGACAGTTCATGAACACTGAAGCTTTCTTT.

A few counts support this clone. V is TRBV30 and J is TRBJ1-4; TRBD1 matches 8 bases. The CDR3 sequence is 15 residues long. The J segment lost 5 bases and the V segment lost 1 base, leaving 6 bases of the junction unmatched. Germline values: CDR1 GTSNPN, CDR2 SVGIG (reference sequence). Here the CDR3 reads CAWSAGQGPNEKLFF. CDR3 nucleotide sequence: TGTGCCTGGAGTGCCGGACAGGGCCCCAATGAAAAACTGTTTTTT.

This rearrangement joins TRBV9 to TRBJ2-5, with D perhaps matching TRBD1 (5 bases). V was cut by 0 bases and J by 3 bases, with 9 bases left in between. This CDR3 region has 14 residues. Per germline, CDR1 SGDLS and CDR2 YYNGEE. CDR3 residues: CASSVGLGEETQYF. CDR3 DNA: TGTGCCAGCAGCGTAGGCCTAGGGGAAGAGACCCAGTACTTC.

The V and J genes are TRBV6-8 and TRBJ1-5; a possible D gene is TRBD1 (6 bases). The CDR3 covers 14 residues. Between the trimmed V and J ends, which lost 10 bases and 7 bases, there was a span of 20 bases. Germline CDR1 and CDR2: MNHGY and SAAAGT. CDR3 residues: CATSDSSRDQPQHF. In DNA form, the CDR3 reads TGTGCCACCTCGGACAGCTCTCGGGACCAGCCCCAGCATTTT.

The chain is built from TRBV23-1 and TRBJ2-7, with D perhaps TRBD1 (6 bases). TRBV23-1 is sorted into the ORF group, with uncertain function. With 6 bases removed from V and 0 bases from J, the gap between germline ends came to 21 bases. The CDR3 runs 17 residues. This CDR3 reads CASSQEFGQGLSYEQYF. CDR3 bases: TGCGCCAGCAGCCAAGAATTTGGGCAGGGGCTCTCCTACGAGCAGTACTTC.